This entry lists 26 T cell receptor beta chains sequenced from one sample in a study of beta chain features in type 1 diabetes. The study's findings and limits: Among all four CD4+ subsets, Type 1 diabetes patients had TCRB CDR3s that were moderately but significantly shorter.

The sequenced template was cDNA made from the entire isolated RNA. Data came from immunoSEQ multiplex PCR; TCRdb stores just in-frame clones and leaves some out. The repertoire has about 160,000 clones, just over 8% of them found once; the top ten carry around 0.5%. Their antigen targets remain unknown. Sequenced sample: central memory CD4+ T cells from blood. These receptors came from a woman under 30 with type 1 diabetes.

This clone was seen only a few times. V usage is TRBV19 and J usage is TRBJ2-1, with TRBD2 matching 7 bases. Germline trimming cut 7 bases from V and 9 bases from J; bases unmatched to any gene: 24. The CDR3 loop spans 18 amino acids. Germline loops: CDR1 LNHDA, CDR2 SQIVND (reference sequence). Here the CDR3 reads CASTERAGAFPSLIEQFF. CDR3 sequence (DNA): TGTGCCAGTACCGAAAGGGCGGGAGCTTTCCCATCTCTTATTGAGCAGTTCTTC.

The chain is built from TRBV7-9 and TRBJ2-7; 9 nucleotides line up with TRBD1. V lost 5 bases and J lost 3; bases outside the gene matches: 2. The germline V gene encodes CDR1 SEHNR and CDR2 FQNEAQ (reference sequence). The CDR3 is 13 amino acids. CDR3: CASSPGQGYEQYF. The CDR3 region has the DNA TGTGCCAGCAGCCCGGGACAGGGCTACGAGCAGTACTTC.

This rearrangement joins TRBV29-1 to TRBJ2-7; D may be TRBD1 (6 bases). This CDR3 has 12 amino acids. The germline CDR1 and CDR2 sequences are SQVTM and ANQGSEA. Trimming stripped 3 bases from V and 2 bases from J, with 8 bases between. CDR3 coding DNA: TGCAGCGTTGAGGACAGAACCTACGAGCAGTACTTC. It is translated as CSVEDRTYEQYF.

This clone was seen more than once but under ten times. The rearrangement uses TRBV30 and TRBJ2-3, with 8 bases that match TRBD1. CDR3 length equals 14 residues. V trimming: 8 bases; J trimming: 1 base; junction bases outside the gene matches: 8. Looked up from germline, CDR1 is GTSNPN and CDR2 is SVGIG (reference sequence). CDR3 nucleotide sequence: TGTGCCCGTACCCAGGGGGCGGGCACAGATACGCAGTATTTT. Its protein is CARTQGAGTDTQYF.

This clone showed up just a few times. The J gene is TRBJ2-3, the V gene TRBV7-3, with D possibly being TRBD2 (6 bases). The CDR3 contains 16 residues. The germline CDR1 and CDR2 sequences are SGHTA and FQGTGA. V lost 5 bases, J lost 1 base, and 16 bases lay in between. CDR3 in DNA: TGTGCCAGCAGCCAAGGACTACCAGCGGGCACAGATACGCAGTATTTT. Translating gives CASSQGLPAGTDTQYF.

The genes are TRBV9 and TRBJ2-3; D gene uncertain. CDR1 and CDR2 (germline): SGDLS, YYNGEE. The CDR3 extends over 15 amino acids. V lost 0 bases to trimming and J lost 4 bases, with 12 bases between them. CDR3 nucleotide sequence: TGTGCCAGCAGCGTAGGTGTAAGAGGCGCAGATACGCAGTATTTT. Its translation is CASSVGVRGADTQYF.

J is TRBJ1-2 and V is TRBV28, with 9 positions matching TRBD1. Germline values: CDR1 MDHEN, CDR2 SYDVKM. This CDR3 contains 15 residues. The J segment lost 1 base and the V segment lost 5 bases, leaving 5 bases of the junction unmatched. For the CDR3, the DNA is TGTGCCAGCAGTCCCCGGGACAGGGATAACTATGGCTACACCTTC. Residues: CASSPRDRDNYGYTF.

This clone was counted between two and nine times. This rearrangement joins TRBV16 to TRBJ2-7, with no clear D. Per germline, CDR1 KGHSY and CDR2 FQNENV. The germline V and J ends were trimmed by 3 bases and 2 bases, with 11 bases remaining between them. The CDR3 consists of 14 residues. The CDR3 bases are TGTGCCAGCAGCCAGTCGGGTTGGGCCTACGAGCAGTACTTC. Translated, it gives CASSQSGWAYEQYF.

This sequence joins TRBV7-3 and TRBJ2-3; the D gene is possibly TRBD2 (6 bases). Trimming took off 2 bases at V and 0 bases at J, with 12 bases between the two ends. Per the germline V gene, CDR1 is SGHTA and CDR2 is FQGTGA. CDR3 length: 16 residues. In nucleotides, the CDR3 is TGTGCCAGCAGCTTATTTTTCGGGACTAGCACAGATACGCAGTATTTT. The encoded protein is CASSLFFGTSTDTQYF. Full variable domain (rest looked up from reference TRBV7-3 and TRBJ2-3): GAGVSQTPSNKVTEKGKYVELRCDPISGHTALYWYRQSLGQGPEFLIYFQGTGAADDSGLPNDRFFAVRPEGSVSTLKIQRTERGDSAVYLCASSLFFGTSTDTQYFGPGTRLTVL.

This sequence joins TRBV7-7 and TRBJ1-1; 7 nucleotides align to TRBD1. The CDR3 totals 13 residues. The germline CDR1 and CDR2 sequences are SSHAT and FNYEAQ (reference sequence). The ends lost 5 bases at V and 4 bases at J; junction bases unmatched: 4. The CDR3 sequence: CASSPYRGTEAFF. CDR3 nucleotides: TGTGCCAGCAGCCCTTACAGGGGCACTGAAGCTTTCTTT.

The sample holds a few counts of this clone. V gene TRBV7-6 combines with J gene TRBJ2-3; D not resolved. V was clipped by 2 bases and J by 4 bases, with 7 bases between them. CDR3 length: 13 residues. Germline values: CDR1 SGHVS, CDR2 FNYEAQ. This CDR3 reads CASSLTTADTQYF. In nucleotides, the CDR3 is TGTGCCAGCAGCTTAACGACTGCAGATACGCAGTATTTT.

This clone has just a few counts. The chain uses TRBV28 and TRBJ2-5, with a weak D call TRBD2 (5 bases). V shed 5 bases and J shed 5 bases, with 18 bases lying between them. Germline loops: CDR1 MDHEN, CDR2 SYDVKM. This CDR3 region has 15 residues. CDR3 DNA: TGTGCCAGCAGTGCTGACTACCCTAACGGGGAGACCCAGTACTTC. It is translated as CASSADYPNGETQYF.

Only a few counts were recorded for this clone. This chain links TRBV14 with TRBJ2-7, with 14 bases that match TRBD2. The CDR3 is 17 residues long. CDR1 is SGHDN, CDR2 FVKESK, per germline. The V segment lost 4 bases and the J segment 2 bases; nucleotides outside the gene matches: 7. The CDR3 protein is CASSLRTSGGLTYEQYF. DNA of the CDR3: TGTGCCAGCAGCCTAAGGACTAGCGGGGGGTTAACCTACGAGCAGTACTTC.

This clone was picked up many times. V is TRBV9 and J is TRBJ2-5; D uncertain. Trimming took off 0 bases at V and 5 bases at J, with 2 bases between the two ends. The CDR3 consists of 11 residues. Germline loops: CDR1 SGDLS, CDR2 YYNGEE. The CDR3 DNA is TGTGCCAGCAGCGTAGCTGAGACCCAGTACTTC. It specifies CASSVAETQYF.

This clone was seen only a few times. V and J are TRBV30 and TRBJ1-4, with 7 bases fitting TRBD1. J lost 0 bases, V lost 7 bases, and 8 bases had no gene match. From germline, CDR1 is GTSNPN and CDR2 SVGIG (reference sequence). The CDR3 length is 15 residues. CDR3 coding DNA: TGTGCCTTGACAGGGTTAGGCTCAACTAATGAAAAACTGTTTTTT. The encoded protein is CALTGLGSTNEKLFF.

This clone has just a few counts. This chain joins TRBV6-1 and TRBJ1-5, with 10 bases lining up with TRBD1. In germline, CDR1 is MNHNS, CDR2 SASEGT. The length of the CDR3 is 14 residues. The junction had 1 base not matched to a gene; V was cut back by 1 base and J by 7 bases. CDR3 residues: CASSEGQGAQPQHF. CDR3 DNA sequence: TGTGCCAGCAGTGAAGGACAGGGGGCCCAGCCCCAGCATTTT.

The rearrangement links TRBV29-1 to TRBJ2-1; 8 bases align to TRBD1. In germline, CDR1 is SQVTM, CDR2 ANQGSEA. The length of the CDR3 is 14 residues. Trimming at V came to 7 bases and at J to 6 bases, leaving 11 bases not matched to a gene. CDR3 DNA: TGCAGCGCTCTAACAGGGGGTAGGTTCAATGAGCAGTTCTTC. This gives the protein CSALTGGRFNEQFF.

This chain connects TRBV11-3 to TRBJ2-1; 12 bases agree with TRBD2. The CDR3 has 15 amino acids. J lost 9 bases, V lost 0 bases, and 3 bases had no gene match. Per germline, CDR1 SGHNT and CDR2 YENEEA. The CDR3 region is CASSLDTSGRFEQFF. The CDR3 DNA is TGTGCCAGCAGCTTAGATACTAGCGGGAGGTTTGAGCAGTTCTTC.

V gene TRBV6-4 combines with J gene TRBJ1-5; D is perhaps TRBD1 (5 bases). Germline V gives CDR1 MRHNA, CDR2 SNTAGT. CDR3 length: 14 amino acids. V gave up 5 bases and J gave up 4 bases, with 12 bases separating them. The chain's CDR3 is CASSTEAGNQPQHF. The CDR3 DNA reads TGTGCCAGCAGTACCGAGGCAGGGAATCAGCCCCAGCATTTT.

This clone was observed a handful of times. This sequence joins TRBV5-4 and TRBJ2-3; TRBD1 matches at 10 bases. From germline, CDR1 is SGHNT and CDR2 YYREEE (reference sequence). Trimming at V came to 4 bases and at J to 4 bases, leaving 12 bases not matched to a gene. The CDR3 is 17 residues long. CDR3 protein: CASSGLQGQGSSDTQYF. CDR3 in DNA: TGTGCCAGCAGCGGCCTACAGGGACAGGGGTCCTCAGATACGCAGTATTTT.

V usage is TRBV29-1 and J usage is TRBJ2-2; 7 bases fit TRBD2. With V trimmed by 7 bases and J by 0 bases, 5 bases remained unmatched. Germline assignment: CDR1 SQVTM and CDR2 ANQGSEA. This CDR3 has 14 amino acids. CDR3 in amino acids: CSAERGANTGELFF. CDR3 coding DNA: TGCAGCGCCGAGCGGGGAGCGAACACCGGGGAGCTGTTTTTT.

The CDR3 loop reads CASSLGPNQPQHF. The DNA of the CDR3 is TGTGCCAGCAGCTTAGGGCCAAATCAGCCCCAGCATTTT. J is TRBJ1-5 and V is TRBV7-9; D not resolved. The CDR3 contains 13 residues. Germline CDR1 and CDR2: SEHNR and FQNEAQ (reference sequence). V was shortened by 1 base and J by 4 bases, with 5 bases between the two germline ends.

This chain joins TRBV2 and TRBJ1-1, with D unclear. Per germline, CDR1 SNHLY and CDR2 FYNNEI. This CDR3 spans 14 amino acids. Trimming removed 5 bases at V and 0 bases at J, with 10 bases between. The CDR3 sequence is CASSINTVNTEAFF. CDR3 DNA sequence: TGTGCCAGCAGTATCAATACAGTGAACACTGAAGCTTTCTTT.

This clone was observed a handful of times. V gene TRBV11-2 combines with J gene TRBJ2-5; a possible D gene is TRBD1 (6 bases). The germline CDR1 and CDR2 sequences are SGHAT and FQNNGV. The germline V and J ends were trimmed by 7 bases and 5 bases, with 14 bases remaining between them. This CDR3 is built from 13 residues. The CDR3 DNA reads TGTGCCAGCACCAGGGGTAGAGAGGAGACCCAGTACTTC. The encoded protein is CASTRGREETQYF.

This chain joins TRBV4-3 and TRBJ2-7, with D possibly matching TRBD2 (5 bases). The ends were cut back, 0 bases at V and 4 bases at J, with 13 bases in the middle. The CDR3 contains 15 residues. Germline-derived CDR1 and CDR2 are LGHNA and YSLEER. The CDR3 sequence: CASSQDWSGSYEQYF. As DNA, the CDR3 is TGCGCCAGCAGCCAAGATTGGAGCGGTTCTTACGAGCAGTACTTC.

The chain is built from TRBV27 and TRBJ1-2; perhaps TRBD1 as D (6 bases). V was trimmed by 2 bases and J by 8 bases, leaving 18 bases between them. Germline V gene data show CDR1 as MNHEY and CDR2 as SMNVEV (reference sequence). This CDR3 is 15 amino acids long. The CDR3 is CASSLHPQTGLGYTF. Written as DNA, the CDR3 is TGTGCCAGCAGTTTACACCCTCAAACAGGGCTCGGCTACACCTTC.